This TCR beta chain came from a study of cytomegalovirus exposure and HLA in healthy donors. Study-level results: Researchers reported that a few CMV-associated chains were confirmed in vitro as CMV antigen-specific. Reports state that TCR beta sequences accurately predicted most subjects' HLA-A and HLA-B alleles.

Use of 60 Vbeta and 13 Jbeta primers characterized the PCR. The assay was immunoSEQ multiplex PCR, and TCRdb's table has in-frame clones only and misses some. The data hold roughly 130,000 clones, with 80% observed a single time. The J segment lost 1 base and the V segment lost 0 bases, leaving 3 bases of the junction unmatched. In germline, CDR1 is SGHTA, CDR2 FQGTGA. The CDR3 totals 16 residues. Healthy bone marrow donors made up the donor group. Concerning this clone: Its antigen is as yet unknown.

The rearrangement uses TRBV7-3 and TRBJ2-3, with 8 bases matching TRBD2. The source of this sequence is a woman in her thirties or forties in good health and CMV-seronegative. Sequenced sample: PBMCs. CDR3 DNA sequence: TGTGCCAGCAGCTTAACGGGTAGCGGGGGCACAGATACGCAGTATTTT. It translates to CASSLTGSGGTDTQYF.